This TCR beta chain comes out of a study of blood T cells in healthy people across ages. V was trimmed by 1 base and J by 7 bases, leaving 14 bases between them. The CDR3 runs 14 residues. Germline loops: CDR1 MGHDK, CDR2 SYGVNS. Sample-barcoded 5' priming and a J-beta primer mix drove a second PCR of about 7 to 12 cycles. Sequencing of every sample gave 3 million or more CDR3-containing paired-end reads. TCRdb ran MiXCR on the 5' RACE reads and lists one entry per CDR3 protein. The sample consists of hundreds of thousands of distinct CDR3 sequences, roughly 50% of them appearing once. Material for sequencing was blood. This sequence joins TRBV25-1 and TRBJ2-7; perhaps TRBD1 as D (5 bases). This clonotype originated in a man in his sixties in good health. The CDR3 region is CASSESPRANEQYF. The CDR3 bases are TGTGCCAGCAGTGAATCTCCCAGGGCCAATGAGCAGTACTTC.